One sample yielded the 26 T cell receptor beta chains listed below, sequenced in a study of cytomegalovirus exposure and HLA in healthy donors. Amplification used 60 Vbeta primers and 13 Jbeta primers. Repertoires were generated with immunoSEQ multiplex PCR, while TCRdb's copy carries only in-frame clones and drops some. The repertoire has 85,000 to 100,000 clones, about three quarters of them found once; the top ten carry more than 6%. The sample consisted of PBMCs. The receptors shown here come from a man aged 35-49 years in good health and CMV-seropositive.

This chain links TRBV5-1 with TRBJ1-2; D is unclear. V gave up 0 bases and J gave up 2 bases, with 11 bases separating them. Germline V gene data show CDR1 as SGHRS and CDR2 as YFSETQ. CDR3 length: 15 residues. The CDR3 region is CASSLDPGANYGYTF. CDR3 DNA sequence: TGCGCCAGCAGCTTGGATCCCGGAGCCAACTATGGCTACACCTTC.

The CDR3 coding sequence is TGTGCCAGCAGCTTGGGCAGCAGGGGGTACCCCGGGGAGCTGTTTTTT. Its protein product is CASSLGSRGYPGELFF. The chain joins TRBV5-6 to TRBJ2-2, with 7 bases lining up with TRBD1. Germline CDR1 and CDR2: SGHDT and YYEEEE. Losses at the gene ends were 0 bases for V and 6 bases for J; bases not matched to a gene: 8. The CDR3 sequence is 16 residues long.

This chain uses TRBV6-6 with TRBJ1-5; D may be TRBD1 (6 bases). The CDR3 contains 15 residues. Germline CDR1 and CDR2: MNHNY and SVGAGI (reference sequence). The V gene lost 5 bases and the J gene lost 4 bases, with 15 bases spanning the gap. In DNA, the CDR3 is TGTGCCAGCAGTCCCGGGACATACGAAAATCAGCCCCAGCATTTT. It yields the protein CASSPGTYENQPQHF.

There are a few counts of this clone. The junction differs from germline at one of its ends, possibly a read error. This sequence joins TRBV11-2 and TRBJ1-1, with D hard to call. This CDR3 contains 12 residues. The germline gives CDR1 SGHAT, CDR2 FQNNGV. CDR3 bases: TGTGCCAGCAGTTTAGGACTCACTGAAGCTTTCTTT. As protein: CASSLGLTEAFF.

Points on this clone: Other DNA sequences in this sample translate to the same CDR3. V usage is TRBV5-6 and J usage is TRBJ1-1; 9 bases align to TRBD1. There are 14 residues in the CDR3. Germline CDR1 SGHDT, CDR2 YYEEEE. The V and J ends lost 3 bases and 5 bases, in that order; junction bases with no gene match: 5. CDR3: CASSWGQGGTEAFF. The CDR3 region has the DNA TGTGCCAGCAGCTGGGGACAGGGCGGGACTGAAGCTTTCTTT.

This chain links TRBV6-5 with TRBJ2-3; 8 nucleotides align to TRBD1. J gave up 0 bases and V 6 bases, and 5 bases lay outside the gene matches. The CDR3 is 15 amino acids. The germline CDR1 and CDR2 sequences are MNHEY and SVGAGI. The CDR3 DNA sequence: TGTGCCAGCAGGCCTAGACAGGGGAGCACAGATACGCAGTATTTT. Amino acid sequence: CASRPRQGSTDTQYF.

The chain joins TRBV25-1 to TRBJ2-5; 9 bases map to TRBD1. Per the germline V gene, CDR1 is MGHDK and CDR2 is SYGVNS. The CDR3 covers 17 residues. V gave up 6 bases and J gave up 4 bases; unmatched junction bases: 15. The CDR3 nucleotides are TGTGCCAGCAGGGGGGGGACGCCCGGGACAGGGCGAGAGACCCAGTACTTC. Encoded protein: CASRGGTPGTGRETQYF.

This chain's CDR3 is CASSVRGTDTQYF. The CDR3 nucleotides read TGTGCCAGCAGTGTAAGAGGCACAGATACGCAGTATTTT. The gene calls are TRBV28 and TRBJ2-3; D remains unclear. V was shortened by 5 bases and J by 1 base, with 7 bases between the two germline ends. The CDR3 is made up of 13 amino acids. Per the germline V gene, CDR1 is MDHEN and CDR2 is SYDVKM.

This chain uses TRBV6-1 with TRBJ2-2, with D possibly matching TRBD2 (6 bases). From germline, CDR1 is MNHNS and CDR2 SASEGT. CDR3 size: 14 residues. V was cut by 8 bases and J by 5 bases, with 15 bases left in between. CDR3 nucleotides: TGTGCCAGCCTCCGGGACTCCAAAACCGGGGAGCTGTTTTTT. This codes for CASLRDSKTGELFF.

The chain has TRBV19 and TRBJ2-5; no reliable D call. The V gene's germline CDR1 is LNHDA and CDR2 SQIVND (reference sequence). The germline V and J ends were trimmed by 2 bases and 0 bases, with 7 bases remaining between them. The length of the CDR3 is 14 residues. The CDR3 loop is CASSISQDQETQYF. CDR3 in DNA: TGTGCCAGTAGTATATCGCAGGACCAAGAGACCCAGTACTTC.

The chain carries TRBV6-5 and TRBJ2-7, with D perhaps matching TRBD1 (6 bases). V lost 1 base and J 5 bases, leaving 12 bases between the germline ends. This CDR3 region has 14 residues. The V gene's germline CDR1 is MNHEY and CDR2 SVGAGI. The CDR3 sequence: CASSYYTGSDEQYF. The CDR3 nucleotides read TGTGCCAGCAGTTACTATACAGGGTCCGACGAGCAGTACTTC.

The rearrangement joins TRBV6-1 to TRBJ1-6; 7 bases fit TRBD1. Germline-derived CDR1 and CDR2 are MNHNS and SASEGT. V dropped 7 bases and J dropped 6; count of bases not matched to a gene: 9. The CDR3 runs 15 residues. CDR3 sequence reads: CASNLRRTGNSPLHF. Here the CDR3 DNA reads TGTGCCAGCAACCTGAGAAGGACAGGTAATTCACCCCTCCACTTT.

The CDR3 protein is CASSAGGQGSGNTIYF. The CDR3 DNA sequence: TGTGCCAGCAGCGCCGGGGGGCAGGGATCTGGAAACACCATATATTTT. The gene calls are TRBV9 and TRBJ1-3; perhaps TRBD1 as D (6 bases). Trimming took off 3 bases at V and 1 base at J, with 14 bases between the two ends. CDR3 size: 16 residues. The germline CDR1 and CDR2 sequences are SGDLS and YYNGEE.

The chain is built from TRBV5-1 and TRBJ2-2; 10 positions agree with TRBD2. Germline CDR1 SGHRS, CDR2 YFSETQ. CDR3 length: 16 residues. V was pared by 1 base and J by 4 bases, with 4 bases of the junction left unmatched. CDR3 loop: CASSLPSGSGTGELFF. CDR3 in DNA: TGCGCCAGCAGCTTGCCTAGCGGGAGCGGCACCGGGGAGCTGTTTTTT.

This clone was recorded only once. V gene TRBV5-6 combines with J gene TRBJ1-1; D might be TRBD1 (6 bases). Trimming shortened V by 4 bases and J by 0 bases, and 10 bases separated the two germline ends. The CDR3 is made up of 14 amino acids. The germline CDR1 and CDR2 sequences are SGHDT and YYEEEE. CDR3 amino acids: CASSETGLNTEAFF. The CDR3 DNA reads as TGTGCCAGCAGCGAGACAGGATTGAACACTGAAGCTTTCTTT.

The CDR3 loop is CATSMPGQGAQGYTF. The DNA for the CDR3 is TGTGCCACCAGCATGCCGGGACAGGGGGCGCAAGGCTACACCTTC. This rearrangement joins TRBV15 to TRBJ1-2, with 12 bases fitting TRBD1. The length of the CDR3 is 15 residues. Trimming took 4 bases from V and 8 from J; bases not matched to a gene: 8. Germline lookup yields CDR1 LNHNV and CDR2 YYDKDF (reference sequence).

This chain uses TRBV7-9 with TRBJ1-1; a weak D match, TRBD1 (5 bases). The CDR3 has 15 amino acids. Trimming removed 1 base from V and 4 bases from J, with 13 bases in between. In germline, CDR1 is SEHNR, CDR2 FQNEAQ (reference sequence). CDR3 sequence reads: CASSLEVAGPTEAFF. The CDR3 DNA reads as TGTGCCAGCAGCTTAGAGGTCGCAGGGCCCACTGAAGCTTTCTTT. The full variable domain, with the rest looked up from reference TRBV7-9 and TRBJ1-1, is DTGVSQNPRHKITKRGQNVTFRCDPISEHNRLYWYRQTLGQGPEFLTYFQNEAQLEKSRLLSDRFSAERPKGSFSTLEIQRTEQGDSAMYLCASSLEVAGPTEAFFGQGTRLTVV.

This rearrangement joins TRBV4-1 to TRBJ2-5; a possible D gene is TRBD1 (8 bases). This CDR3 comprises 17 residues. V was cut by 1 base and J by 4 bases, with 19 bases left in between. CDR1 and CDR2 (germline): MGHRA, YSYEKL. The CDR3 DNA is TGCGCCAGCAGCCAAGGGGGGGGCCCCAGGGGGCGAGAGACCCAGTACTTC. Amino acids: CASSQGGGPRGRETQYF.

The chain links TRBV7-2 to TRBJ1-1; D ambiguous. This CDR3 is built from 14 residues. V was shortened by 3 bases and J by 1 base, with 9 bases between the two germline ends. Per the germline V gene, CDR1 is SGHTA and CDR2 is FQGNSA. CDR3 sequence (DNA): TGTGCCAGCAGCTTCGGACGGGGGAACACTGAAGCTTTCTTT. It specifies CASSFGRGNTEAFF.

V usage is TRBV28 and J usage is TRBJ1-2; D possibly corresponds to TRBD1 (6 bases). This CDR3 is built from 18 residues. The V and J ends lost 6 bases and 8 bases respectively, with 31 bases between them. Germline lookup yields CDR1 MDHEN and CDR2 SYDVKM. CDR3 amino acids: CASSLFEGVGSRALGYTF. CDR3 in DNA: TGTGCCAGCAGCCTTTTTGAGGGGGTGGGGAGCAGGGCTCTCGGCTACACCTTC.

The chain joins TRBV5-6 to TRBJ2-7; 7 nucleotides agree with TRBD1. Germline V gene lookup returns CDR1 SGHDT and CDR2 YYEEEE. V gave up 3 bases and J gave up 2 bases; unmatched junction bases: 5. CDR3 length equals 14 residues. The CDR3 coding sequence is TGTGCCAGCAGCTGGGGCAGGGGGACCTACGAGCAGTACTTC. Translating gives CASSWGRGTYEQYF.

This sequence joins TRBV7-6 and TRBJ2-7, with TRBD2 matching over 10 bases. Germline values: CDR1 SGHVS, CDR2 FNYEAQ. CDR3 length: 15 amino acids. Unmatched junction bases numbered 2, after V lost 3 bases and J lost 0 bases. CDR3 protein: CASSLVAGGSYEQYF. For the CDR3, the DNA is TGTGCCAGCAGCTTGGTAGCGGGAGGCTCCTACGAGCAGTACTTC.

The chain is built from TRBV27 and TRBJ1-4, with D perhaps TRBD1 (6 bases). This CDR3 region has 15 residues. The V gene lost 2 bases and the J gene lost 6 bases, with 13 bases spanning the gap. Germline V gene lookup returns CDR1 MNHEY and CDR2 SMNVEV (reference sequence). CDR3 sequence (DNA): TGTGCCAGCAGTTTAAGGCGGGGGGCTGATGAAAAACTGTTTTTT. It specifies CASSLRRGADEKLFF.

The chain joins TRBV2 to TRBJ2-7; TRBD1 matches at 7 bases. CDR3 length: 14 amino acids. In germline, CDR1 is SNHLY, CDR2 FYNNEI. After removal of 7 bases from V and 0 bases from J, the junction contained 6 bases not matched to a gene. CDR3 sequence (DNA): TGTGCCAGCATCAAGACAGGGAGCTCCTACGAGCAGTACTTC. This sequence encodes CASIKTGSSYEQYF.

A few counts support this clone. The chain combines TRBV9 with TRBJ1-2; 11 bases are a match to TRBD1. J was trimmed by 2 bases and V by 2 bases; bases with no gene match: 5. The CDR3 contains 16 residues. Germline CDR1 SGDLS, CDR2 YYNGEE. Here the CDR3 DNA reads TGTGCCAGCAGCGTGGGCGGACAGGGGGCAAACTATGGCTACACCTTC. Translated, it gives CASSVGGQGANYGYTF.

This clone has only a few counts. The rearrangement joins TRBV7-9 to TRBJ1-1; D is unclear. CDR1 and CDR2 (germline): SEHNR, FQNEAQ (reference sequence). Trimming shortened V by 5 bases and J by 2 bases, and 6 bases separated the two germline ends. The CDR3 is 12 residues long. CDR3 sequence (DNA): TGTGCCAGCAGCCACATCAACACTGAAGCTTTCTTT. Residues: CASSHINTEAFF.